Each of the 5 T cell receptor beta chains below was sequenced from the same sample in a study of molecular identifiers for immune sequencing clone quantification (dated by TCRdb to about 2018). Library method: PCR. Sequencer: NextSeq 500. The public sequencing data were trimmed at Q25 with fastp and processed into clonotypes with MiXCR by TCRdb, which kept only in-frame beta chains. CDR3 protein duplicates are merged, each entry listing the most common genes and DNA. The table for this sample lists a few hundred thousand distinct CDR3 sequences; 24% of them were counted only once. Of the sample, 0.65% to 0.95% falls within the top ten clones. Sequencing used naive CD8+ T cells from blood, with Jurkat cell RNA spiked in. The cell subset or site label, as the study defines it: FACS-sorted CD8+CD4-CCR7+CD45RA+ naive T cells. The receptors derive from a human donor in good health. Some libraries in this study had Jurkat cell RNA spiked in.

This clonotype has only one observation. The chain recombines TRBV7-6 with TRBJ2-5, with 7 bases identical to TRBD2. CDR3 length equals 16 residues. The V gene end was trimmed by 3 bases and the J gene end by 9 bases; junction bases not matched to a gene: 16. Per germline, CDR1 SGHVS and CDR2 FNYEAQ. The CDR3 region has the DNA TGTGCCAGCAGCTTCGGGCCGGACACTCGGGAGGAGGCCCAGTACTTC. It is translated as CASSFGPDTREEAQYF.

Turning to this clonotype: The germline gene is not matched at one end of the junction; a read error may be the cause. The rearrangement joins TRBV2 to TRBJ1-5, with D tentatively TRBD1 (5 bases). Germline V CDR1 and CDR2: SNHLY, FYNNEI. There are 14 residues in the CDR3. The DNA of the CDR3 is TGTGCCAGCAGTGAAGCTTCAGGGTATCAGCTCCAGCATTTT. It codes for CASSEASGYQLQHF. Using reference TRBV2 and TRBJ1-5 for the parts outside the CDR3, the full variable domain is EPEVTQTPSHQVTQMGQEVILRCVPISNHLYFYWYRQILGQKVEFLVSFYNNEISEKSEIFDDQFSVERPDGSNFTLKIRSTKLEDSAMYFCASSEASGYQLQHFGDGTRLSIL.

DNA of the CDR3: TGTGCCAGCAGCCTGACAGGGTACTACGAGCAGTACTTC. Translated, it gives CASSLTGYYEQYF. V and J are TRBV5-8 and TRBJ2-7; 7 bases agree with TRBD1. The CDR3 covers 13 residues. The junction had 4 bases not matched to a gene; V was cut back by 4 bases and J by 3 bases. Germline V CDR1 and CDR2: SGHTS, YDEGEE.

This clonotype occurred many times. The V call is TRBV7-2, the J call TRBJ2-3, with 12 nucleotides matching TRBD2. The CDR3 is 16 amino acids. CDR1 and CDR2 (germline): SGHTA, FQGNSA. Trimming cost V 5 bases and J 2 bases; bases outside gene matches: 5. This chain's CDR3 is CASSPLAGGITDTQYF. Here the CDR3 DNA reads TGTGCCAGCAGCCCCCTAGCGGGGGGGATCACAGATACGCAGTATTTT. Supplemented by reference TRBV7-2 and TRBJ2-3, the full variable domain reads GAGVSQSPSNKVTEKGKDVELRCDPISGHTALYWYRQSLGQGLEFLIYFQGNSAPDKSGLPSDRFSAERTGGSVSTLTIQRTQQEDSAVYLCASSPLAGGITDTQYFGPGTRLTVL.

The chain couples TRBV6-5 to TRBJ2-2, with 7 bases lining up with TRBD1. Trimming cost V 7 bases and J 4 bases; bases outside gene matches: 12. The germline CDR1 and CDR2 sequences are MNHEY and SVGAGI. This CDR3 region has 16 residues. The CDR3: CASKGPRGGPTGELFF. CDR3 bases: TGTGCCAGCAAAGGTCCTCGAGGGGGCCCCACCGGGGAGCTGTTTTTT.